This record concerns one T cell receptor (beta chain) sequence. The sample comes from a study of blood T cell repertoires in COVID-19. Whole-study context: The samples span acute and convalescent COVID-19 from the United States, Italy and Spain. PBMCs, B-cell-depleted T cells, or T cells were the source of the cDNA or gDNA that made up the material.

Sequencing was performed with immunoSEQ multiplex PCR; in TCRdb, only in-frame clones are kept and a portion is missing. The table shows about 400,000 clones, with about 89% occurring only once. V lost 4 bases and J lost 2; bases outside the gene matches: 7. The length of the CDR3 is 15 residues. Germline CDR1 and CDR2: SGDLS and YYNGEE. This chain connects TRBV9 to TRBJ2-3; 7 bases are a match to TRBD2. The specimen was peripheral blood. The TCR originated in a man between 40 and 49 years old with acute or convalescent COVID-19. CDR3 protein: CASSPRGGYTDTQYF. In DNA, the CDR3 is TGTGCCAGCAGCCCTCGGGGAGGGTACACAGATACGCAGTATTTT.